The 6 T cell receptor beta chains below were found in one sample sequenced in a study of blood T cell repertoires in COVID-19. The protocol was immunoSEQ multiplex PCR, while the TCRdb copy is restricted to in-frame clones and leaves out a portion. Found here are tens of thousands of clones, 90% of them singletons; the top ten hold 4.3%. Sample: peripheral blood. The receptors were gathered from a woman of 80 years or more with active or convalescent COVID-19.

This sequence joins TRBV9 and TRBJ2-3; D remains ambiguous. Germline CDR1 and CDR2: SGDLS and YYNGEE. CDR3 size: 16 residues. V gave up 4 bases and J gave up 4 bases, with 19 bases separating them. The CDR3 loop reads CASSPRLEARPDTQYF. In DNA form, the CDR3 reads TGTGCCAGCAGCCCCCGCCTTGAAGCTCGTCCAGATACGCAGTATTTT.

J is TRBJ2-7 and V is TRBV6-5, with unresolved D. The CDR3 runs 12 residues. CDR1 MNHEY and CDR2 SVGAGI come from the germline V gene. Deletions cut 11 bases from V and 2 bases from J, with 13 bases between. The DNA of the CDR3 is TGTGCCGCTGGATGGCGGCCCTACGAGCAGTACTTC. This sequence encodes CAAGWRPYEQYF.

The CDR3 loop reads CSGRTGREQYF. In nucleotides, the CDR3 is TGCAGCGGAAGGACAGGGCGCGAGCAGTACTTC. J is TRBJ2-7 and V is TRBV29-1, with 8 bases fitting TRBD1. The V and J ends lost 7 bases and 6 bases, in that order; junction bases with no gene match: 5. Germline CDR1 SQVTM, CDR2 ANQGSEA. The CDR3 is 11 residues long.

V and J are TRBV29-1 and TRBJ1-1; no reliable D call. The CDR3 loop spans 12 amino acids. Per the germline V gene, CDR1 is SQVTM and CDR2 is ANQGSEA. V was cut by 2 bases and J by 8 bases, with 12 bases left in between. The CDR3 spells CSVENLAVEAFF. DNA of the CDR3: TGCAGCGTTGAAAACCTGGCGGTCGAAGCTTTCTTT.

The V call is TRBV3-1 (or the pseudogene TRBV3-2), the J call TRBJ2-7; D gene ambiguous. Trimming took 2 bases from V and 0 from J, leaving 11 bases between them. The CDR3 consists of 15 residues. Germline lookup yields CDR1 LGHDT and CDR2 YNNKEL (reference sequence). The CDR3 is CASSQTPLGSYEQYF. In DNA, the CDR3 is TGTGCCAGCAGCCAAACTCCGCTAGGCTCCTACGAGCAGTACTTC.

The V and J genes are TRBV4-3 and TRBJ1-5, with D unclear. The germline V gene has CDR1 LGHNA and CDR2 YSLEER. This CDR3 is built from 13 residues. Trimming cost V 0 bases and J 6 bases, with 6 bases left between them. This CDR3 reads CASSQDGLQPQHF. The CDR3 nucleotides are TGCGCCAGCAGCCAAGATGGGCTTCAGCCCCAGCATTTT.